This T cell receptor (beta chain) was sequenced during a study of Graves' ophthalmopathy and Graves' hyperthyroidism. In this sample, this clonotype turned up many times. In germline, CDR1 is SNHLY, CDR2 FYNNEI. V gave up 5 bases and J gave up 10 bases, with 5 bases separating them. The CDR3 runs 9 residues. RNA transcripts were the template, and TCR beta CDR3 regions were amplified from them. The first round was an RT-PCR with HTBI primers, and the second round was a multiplex PCR. MiXCR was run by TCRdb on the multiplex PCR reads, yielding one entry per CDR3 protein. The sample has hundreds of thousands of distinct CDR3 sequences; roughly two fifths are singletons.

This receptor was taken from an adult man with Graves' ophthalmopathy. Sequenced input: peripheral blood. V and J are TRBV2 and TRBJ1-1; no definite D call. The DNA of the CDR3 is TGTGCCAGCAGTCCCCCAGCTTTCTTT. It codes for CASSPPAFF.